Following are 17 T cell receptor beta chains from one sample sequenced in a study of T cell responses to AZD1222 COVID-19 vaccine. Generated by immunoSEQ multiplex PCR, the TCRdb table keeps only in-frame clones and is missing some. The sample carries around 140,000 clones, about nine tenths recorded once. Here the sequenced sample was peripheral blood, taken 28 days after the second AZD1222 dose. The receptors derive from an adult who received the AZD1222 COVID-19 vaccine.

This clone was recorded only once. This sequence joins TRBV11-2 and TRBJ2-1; TRBD2 agrees at 8 bases. J gave up 7 bases and V 4 bases, and 15 bases lay outside the gene matches. This CDR3 has 17 residues. CDR1 SGHAT and CDR2 FQNNGV come from the germline V gene. The CDR3 region is CASSSPLGLAGSNEQFF. CDR3 coding DNA: TGTGCCAGCAGCTCCCCTCTGGGGCTAGCGGGTTCAAATGAGCAGTTCTTC.

J is TRBJ2-1 and V is TRBV6-4; D remains ambiguous. Trimming removed 5 bases at V and 9 bases at J, with 11 bases between. Germline CDR1 and CDR2: MRHNA and SNTAGT. The CDR3 length is 12 residues. The CDR3, as DNA: TGTGCCAGCAGTAATTCTTTCGGTGAGCAGTTCTTC. Translating gives CASSNSFGEQFF.

This sequence joins TRBV19 and TRBJ2-5, with D hard to call. V lost 5 bases and J 6 bases, leaving 13 bases between the germline ends. Germline CDR1 is LNHDA and CDR2 is SQIVND (reference sequence). The CDR3 totals 13 residues. The CDR3 sequence: CASSATQSQTQYF. CDR3 nucleotide sequence: TGTGCCAGTAGTGCTACACAATCACAGACCCAGTACTTC.

The genes are TRBV7-7 and TRBJ2-2, with TRBD2 identical over 8 bases. The CDR3 is made up of 14 amino acids. CDR1 is SSHAT, CDR2 FNYEAQ, per germline (reference sequence). The CDR3 spells CASQLAANTGELFF. The CDR3 region has the DNA TGTGCTAGCCAACTAGCGGCGAACACCGGGGAGCTGTTTTTT. The entire variable domain, with the rest obtained from reference TRBV7-7 and TRBJ2-2, is as follows: GAGVSQSPRYKVTKRGQDVTLRCDPISSHATLYWYQQALGQGPEFLTYFNYEAQPDKSGLPSDRFSAERPEGSISTLTIQRTEQRDSAMYRCASQLAANTGELFFGEGSRLTVL.

The chain's CDR3 is CASSPTLAGPSTDTQYF. The DNA for the CDR3 is TGTGCCAGCAGCCCAACCTTAGCGGGACCTAGCACAGATACGCAGTATTTT. The rearrangement links TRBV5-4 to TRBJ2-3, with 8 nucleotides matching TRBD2. J lost 0 bases, V lost 4 bases, and 10 bases had no gene match. CDR3 length: 17 amino acids. The germline V gene has CDR1 SGHNT and CDR2 YYREEE (reference sequence).

The J gene is TRBJ1-1, the V gene TRBV11-2; 9 nucleotides line up with TRBD1. Germline V CDR1 and CDR2: SGHAT, FQNNGV. The length of the CDR3 is 14 residues. V lost 5 bases to trimming and J lost 4 bases; unmatched junction nucleotides: 5. CDR3 loop: CASSPRQGGTEAFF. The DNA for the CDR3 is TGTGCCAGCAGCCCGCGACAGGGGGGCACTGAAGCTTTCTTT.

The chain combines TRBV6-6 with TRBJ1-2; the D gene is possibly TRBD1 (5 bases). V lost 9 bases, J lost 3 bases, and 11 bases lay in between. The V gene's germline CDR1 is MNHNY and CDR2 SVGAGI (reference sequence). The CDR3 length is 12 residues. The CDR3 spells CASTGRDYGYTF. DNA of the CDR3: TGTGCCAGTACAGGACGGGACTATGGCTACACCTTC.

The chain couples TRBV7-9 to TRBJ1-2; no definite D call. The CDR3 runs 14 residues. Looked up from germline, CDR1 is SEHNR and CDR2 is FQNEAQ (reference sequence). The V and J ends lost 5 bases and 8 bases respectively, with 18 bases between them. In DNA form, the CDR3 reads TGTGCCAGCAGCCCTTCTGGGCGTGAGCACGGCTACACCTTC. It encodes CASSPSGREHGYTF. Full variable domain (rest looked up from reference TRBV7-9 and TRBJ1-2): DTGVSQNPRHKITKRGQNVTFRCDPISEHNRLYWYRQTLGQGPEFLTYFQNEAQLEKSRLLSDRFSAERPKGSFSTLEIQRTEQGDSAMYLCASSPSGREHGYTFGSGTRLTVV.

The V gene is TRBV2, the J gene TRBJ1-6, with TRBD1 identical over 9 bases. Germline V gene data show CDR1 as SNHLY and CDR2 as FYNNEI. Trimming removed 6 bases from V and 11 bases from J; junction bases left unmatched: 5. The CDR3 loop spans 13 amino acids. The DNA of the CDR3 is TGTGCCAGCAGAGGGACAGGGACTCCACCCCTCCACTTT. As protein: CASRGTGTPPLHF.

Written as DNA, the CDR3 is TGCGCCAGCAGCTTATTCGGGGAGGATCAGCCCCAGCATTTT. It codes for CASSLFGEDQPQHF. V is TRBV5-1 and J is TRBJ1-5; D gene uncertain. CDR1 and CDR2 from the germline V gene are SGHRS and YFSETQ. The CDR3 length is 14 residues. The ends were cut back, 2 bases at V and 5 bases at J, with 11 bases in the middle.

This clone was counted a single time. The V call is TRBV5-6, the J call TRBJ1-5, with a possible D match to TRBD1 (6 bases). The CDR3 consists of 16 residues. V gave up 5 bases and J gave up 3 bases, with 18 bases separating them. Looked up from germline, CDR1 is SGHDT and CDR2 is YYEEEE. The CDR3, as DNA: TGTGCCAGCAGTCGAGGGGGTCAGTGGCACAATCAGCCCCAGCATTTT. Translation: CASSRGGQWHNQPQHF.

The chain recombines TRBV4-1 with TRBJ2-5; the match to TRBD2 covers 10 bases. CDR3 size: 16 residues. Unmatched junction bases numbered 12, after V lost 6 bases and J lost 5 bases. The germline V gene has CDR1 MGHRA and CDR2 YSYEKL. CDR3 region: CASRPRALAGIETQYF. The CDR3 DNA sequence: TGCGCCAGCAGACCCCGAGCACTAGCGGGAATCGAGACCCAGTACTTC.

The chain is built from TRBV13 and TRBJ2-1; D possibly matches TRBD1 or TRBD2 (5 bases each). The CDR3 totals 15 residues. Germline CDR1 PRHDT, CDR2 FYEKMQ (reference sequence). The V end lost 4 bases, the J end lost 5 bases, and 15 bases lay between the germline ends. The CDR3 DNA reads as TGTGCCAGCAGCTCTGAGGGCCGGGGCCACAATGAGCAGTTCTTC. Its translation: CASSSEGRGHNEQFF.

The rearrangement joins TRBV9 to TRBJ1-1; D remains unclear. Germline V gene data show CDR1 as SGDLS and CDR2 as YYNGEE. The CDR3 covers 8 residues. With 6 bases removed from V and 10 bases from J, the gap between germline ends came to 4 bases. The CDR3 region has the DNA TGTGCCAGCATGCGAGCTTTCTTT. It translates to CASMRAFF. Using reference TRBV9 and TRBJ1-1 for the parts outside the CDR3, the full variable domain is DSGVTQTPKHLITATGQRVTLRCSPRSGDLSVYWYQQSLDQGLQFLIQYYNGEERAKGNILERFSAQQFPDLHSELNLSSLELGDSALYFCASMRAFFGQGTRLTVV.

The chain joins TRBV7-9 to TRBJ2-5; D not certain. CDR3 size: 14 residues. The V and J ends lost 3 bases and 4 bases respectively, with 12 bases between them. Germline values: CDR1 SEHNR, CDR2 FQNEAQ (reference sequence). The CDR3 nucleotides read TGTGCCAGCAGCTTTAGTGGGGTTGGAGAGACCCAGTACTTC. As protein: CASSFSGVGETQYF.

The rearrangement links TRBV4-1 to TRBJ1-1, with 7 positions matching TRBD1. Germline trimming cut 2 bases from V and 4 bases from J; bases unmatched to any gene: 7. This CDR3 contains 15 residues. CDR1 is MGHRA and CDR2 is YSYEKL in the germline V gene. The CDR3 DNA sequence: TGCGCCAGCAGCCAACTCCCGGACAGGCGCACTGAAGCTTTCTTT. It is translated as CASSQLPDRRTEAFF.

V usage is TRBV5-1 and J usage is TRBJ2-5; 7 bases agree with TRBD2. Germline assignment: CDR1 SGHRS and CDR2 YFSETQ. This CDR3 has 16 residues. V gave up 3 bases and J gave up 5 bases; unmatched junction bases: 13. CDR3 protein: CASSSGGASRAETQYF. The CDR3 nucleotides read TGCGCCAGCAGCTCGGGGGGTGCTAGCCGGGCGGAGACCCAGTACTTC.